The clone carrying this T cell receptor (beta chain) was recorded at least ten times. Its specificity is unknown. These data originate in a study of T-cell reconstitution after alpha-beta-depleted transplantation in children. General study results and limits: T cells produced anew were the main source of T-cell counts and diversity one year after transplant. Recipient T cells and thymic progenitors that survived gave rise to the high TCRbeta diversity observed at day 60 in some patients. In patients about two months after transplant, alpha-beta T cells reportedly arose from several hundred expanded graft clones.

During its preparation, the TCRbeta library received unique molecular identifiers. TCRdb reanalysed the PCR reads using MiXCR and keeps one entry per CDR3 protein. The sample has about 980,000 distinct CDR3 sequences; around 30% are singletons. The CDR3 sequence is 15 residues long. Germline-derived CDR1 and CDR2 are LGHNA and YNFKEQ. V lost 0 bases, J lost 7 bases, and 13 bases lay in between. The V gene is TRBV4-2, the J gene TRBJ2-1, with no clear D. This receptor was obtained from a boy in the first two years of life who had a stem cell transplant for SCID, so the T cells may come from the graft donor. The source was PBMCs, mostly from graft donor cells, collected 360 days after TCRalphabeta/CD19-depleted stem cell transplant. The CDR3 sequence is CASSQDTGSRNEQFF. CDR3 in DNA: TGTGCCAGCAGCCAAGATACTGGTAGCAGGAATGAGCAGTTCTTC.